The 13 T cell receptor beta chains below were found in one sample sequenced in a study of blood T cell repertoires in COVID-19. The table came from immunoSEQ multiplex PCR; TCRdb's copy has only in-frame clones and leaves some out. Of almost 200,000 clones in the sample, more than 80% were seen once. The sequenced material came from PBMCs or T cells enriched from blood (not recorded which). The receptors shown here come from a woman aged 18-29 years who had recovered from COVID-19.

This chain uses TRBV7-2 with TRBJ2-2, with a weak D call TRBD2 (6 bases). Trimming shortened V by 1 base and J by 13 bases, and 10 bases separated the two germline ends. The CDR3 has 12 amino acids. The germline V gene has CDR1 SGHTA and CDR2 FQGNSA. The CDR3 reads CASSLGLGGLFF. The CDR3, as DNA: TGTGCCAGCAGCTTAGGACTAGGAGGGCTGTTTTTT.

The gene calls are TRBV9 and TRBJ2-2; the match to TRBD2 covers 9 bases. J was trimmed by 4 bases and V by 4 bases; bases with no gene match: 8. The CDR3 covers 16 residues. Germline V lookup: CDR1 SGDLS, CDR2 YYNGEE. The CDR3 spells CASSPSSSGVTGELFF. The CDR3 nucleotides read TGTGCCAGCAGCCCTTCATCTAGCGGGGTCACCGGGGAGCTGTTTTTT.

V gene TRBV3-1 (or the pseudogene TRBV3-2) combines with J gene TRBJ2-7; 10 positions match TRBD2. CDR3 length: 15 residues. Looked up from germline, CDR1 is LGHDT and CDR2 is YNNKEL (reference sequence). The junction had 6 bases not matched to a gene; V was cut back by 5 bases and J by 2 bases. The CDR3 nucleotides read TGTGCCAGCAGCACCTGGACTAGCGGAACCTACGAGCAGTACTTC. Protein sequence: CASSTWTSGTYEQYF.

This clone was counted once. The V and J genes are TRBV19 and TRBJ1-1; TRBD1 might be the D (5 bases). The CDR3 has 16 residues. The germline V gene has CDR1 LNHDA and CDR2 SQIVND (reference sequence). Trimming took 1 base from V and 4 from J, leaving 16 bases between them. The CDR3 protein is CASSIAIGHAGTEAFF. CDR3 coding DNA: TGTGCCAGTAGTATAGCCATTGGACACGCAGGCACTGAAGCTTTCTTT.

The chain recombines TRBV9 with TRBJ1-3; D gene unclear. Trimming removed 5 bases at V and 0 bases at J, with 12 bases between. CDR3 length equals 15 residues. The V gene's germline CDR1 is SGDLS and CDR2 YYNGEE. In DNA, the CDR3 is TGTGCCAGCAGTACTGGGCCAAGCTCTGGAAACACCATATATTTT. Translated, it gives CASSTGPSSGNTIYF.

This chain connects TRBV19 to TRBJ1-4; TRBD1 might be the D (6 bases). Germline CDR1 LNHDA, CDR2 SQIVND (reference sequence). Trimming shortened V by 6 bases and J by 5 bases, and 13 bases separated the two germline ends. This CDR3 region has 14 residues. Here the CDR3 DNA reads TGTGCCAGTAGCAAGACAGGAGACAATGAAAAACTGTTTTTT. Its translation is CASSKTGDNEKLFF.

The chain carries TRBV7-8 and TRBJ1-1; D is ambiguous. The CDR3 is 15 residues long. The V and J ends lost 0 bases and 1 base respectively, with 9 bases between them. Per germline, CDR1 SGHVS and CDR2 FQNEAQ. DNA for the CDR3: TGTGCCAGCAGCTTAGCGCGTATCGGGAACACTGAAGCTTTCTTT. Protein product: CASSLARIGNTEAFF.

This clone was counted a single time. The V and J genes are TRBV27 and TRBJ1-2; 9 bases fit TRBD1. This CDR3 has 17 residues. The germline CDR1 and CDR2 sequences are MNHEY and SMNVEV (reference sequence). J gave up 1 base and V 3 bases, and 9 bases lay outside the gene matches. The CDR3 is CASSFTRTGAGNYGYTF. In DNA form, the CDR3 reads TGTGCCAGCAGTTTCACTCGGACAGGGGCCGGTAACTATGGCTACACCTTC.

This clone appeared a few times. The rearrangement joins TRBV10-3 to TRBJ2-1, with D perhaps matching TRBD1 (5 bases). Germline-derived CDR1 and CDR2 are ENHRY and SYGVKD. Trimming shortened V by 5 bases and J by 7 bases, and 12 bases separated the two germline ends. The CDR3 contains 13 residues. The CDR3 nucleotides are TGTGCCATCAGTCGCCTACCAGGGAATGAGCAGTTCTTC. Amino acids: CAISRLPGNEQFF.

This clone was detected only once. This CDR3 is CATEGVGGGADNEQFF. In nucleotides, the CDR3 is TGTGCCACCGAAGGGGTAGGCGGGGGGGCGGATAATGAGCAGTTCTTC. The chain combines TRBV24-1 with TRBJ2-1; 9 positions match TRBD2. This CDR3 is 16 amino acids long. Germline-derived CDR1 and CDR2 are KGHDR and SFDVKD. Trimming cost V 9 bases and J 7 bases; bases outside gene matches: 15.

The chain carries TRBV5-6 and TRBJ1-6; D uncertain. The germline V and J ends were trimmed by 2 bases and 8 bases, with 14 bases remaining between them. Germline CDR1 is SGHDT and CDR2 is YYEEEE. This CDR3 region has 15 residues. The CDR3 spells CASSFGRRWDSPLHF. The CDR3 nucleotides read TGTGCCAGCAGCTTCGGGAGAAGATGGGATTCACCCCTCCACTTT.

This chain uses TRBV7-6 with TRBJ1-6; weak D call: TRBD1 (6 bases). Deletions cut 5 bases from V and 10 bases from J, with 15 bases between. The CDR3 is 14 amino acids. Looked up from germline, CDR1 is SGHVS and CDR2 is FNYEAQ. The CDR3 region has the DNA TGTGCCAGCAGCCCAACAGGGTTATGGTCACCCCTCCACTTT. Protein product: CASSPTGLWSPLHF. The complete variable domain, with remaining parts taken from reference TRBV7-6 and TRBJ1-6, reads GAGVSQSPRYKVTKRGQDVALRCDPISGHVSLYWYRQALGQGPEFLTYFNYEAQQDKSGLPNDRFSAERPEGSISTLTIQRTEQRDSAMYRCASSPTGLWSPLHFGNGTRLTVT.

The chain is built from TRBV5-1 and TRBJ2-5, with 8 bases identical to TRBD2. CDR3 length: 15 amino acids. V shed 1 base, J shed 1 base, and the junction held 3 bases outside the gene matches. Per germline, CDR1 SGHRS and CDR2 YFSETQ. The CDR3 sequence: CASSLLSGGQETQYF. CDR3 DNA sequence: TGCGCCAGCAGCTTGCTCAGCGGGGGCCAAGAGACCCAGTACTTC. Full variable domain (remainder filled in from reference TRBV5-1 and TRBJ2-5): KAGVTQTPRYLIKTRGQQVTLSCSPISGHRSVSWYQQTPGQGLQFLFEYFSETQRNKGNFPGRFSGRQFSNSRSEMNVSTLELGDSALYLCASSLLSGGQETQYFGPGTRLLVL.